This entry lists 22 T cell receptor beta chains sequenced from one sample in a study of shared clonotypes between healthy human individuals. Measured with immunoSEQ multiplex PCR; TCRdb has only the in-frame clones, and not every one. The table lists a few hundred thousand clones, about 69% of them singletons, with roughly 10% in the top ten. Sequences were obtained from memory CD4+ T cells sorted from blood. Described subset: CD45RA-negative fraction. Receptor source: a man aged 30 to 39 in good health.

This clone was found many times. This chain uses TRBV5-8 with TRBJ1-5; the D is unclear. CDR3 length: 13 amino acids. Trimming removed 4 bases at V and 7 bases at J, with 12 bases between. The germline V gene has CDR1 SGHTS and CDR2 YDEGEE. Written as DNA, the CDR3 is TGTGCCAGCAGCGGAGGCGGGCTCCAGCCCCAGCATTTT. Translating it yields CASSGGGLQPQHF. Using reference TRBV5-8 and TRBJ1-5 for the parts outside the CDR3, the full variable domain is EAGVTQSPTHLIKTRGQQATLRCSPISGHTSVYWYQQALGLGLQFLLWYDEGEERNRGNFPPRFSGRQFPNYSSELNVNALELEDSALYLCASSGGGLQPQHFGDGTRLSIL.

The chain joins TRBV10-3 to TRBJ2-1; 7 nucleotides align to TRBD1. The length of the CDR3 is 11 residues. V lost 6 bases and J lost 10; bases outside the gene matches: 3. Germline-derived CDR1 and CDR2 are ENHRY and SYGVKD. The CDR3 DNA reads TGTGCCATCAGGGGACAGCGGGAGCAGTTCTTC. This codes for CAIRGQREQFF.

The V call is TRBV14, the J call TRBJ2-2; D not resolved. This CDR3 has 15 residues. V gave up 1 base and J gave up 1 base, with 7 bases separating them. The germline gives CDR1 SGHDN, CDR2 FVKESK. The CDR3 spells CASSQGSENTGELFF. CDR3 nucleotide sequence: TGTGCCAGCAGCCAAGGGTCGGAGAACACCGGGGAGCTGTTTTTT.

This chain links TRBV7-8 with TRBJ2-7; the D gene could be TRBD1 or TRBD2 (5 bases each). Trimming pared 2 bases from V and 5 bases from J, leaving 10 bases between. The germline gives CDR1 SGHVS, CDR2 FQNEAQ. CDR3 length equals 13 residues. CDR3 coding DNA: TGTGCCAGCAGCTTAATGGGGGTAAACGAGCAGTACTTC. It translates to CASSLMGVNEQYF.

The V and J genes are TRBV29-1 and TRBJ2-1, with D perhaps TRBD1 (5 bases). The CDR3 has 13 residues. Per germline, CDR1 SQVTM and CDR2 ANQGSEA. Trimming pared 3 bases from V and 7 bases from J, leaving 13 bases between. The CDR3 protein is CSVDSGFRNEQFF. The CDR3 DNA reads TGCAGCGTTGATTCAGGGTTTAGAAATGAGCAGTTCTTC.

The CDR3: CASSLSPFGGTEAFF. The CDR3 DNA sequence: TGTGCCAGCAGCTTATCACCCTTCGGGGGTACTGAAGCTTTCTTT. The gene calls are TRBV11-2 and TRBJ1-1; possible D gene TRBD1, 5 bases. The CDR3 is 15 amino acids. The V and J ends lost 2 bases and 5 bases respectively, with 15 bases between them. Germline V CDR1 and CDR2: SGHAT, FQNNGV.

Notes on this clone: A much bigger clone sits one base away, suggesting this may be a read error. Other DNA sequences of this sample code for an identical CDR3. The chain is built from TRBV11-2 and TRBJ2-2; no firm D call. The CDR3 length is 11 residues. Germline-derived CDR1 and CDR2 are SGHAT and FQNNGV. Trimming shortened V by 6 bases and J by 2 bases, and 1 base separated the two germline ends. DNA for the CDR3: TGTGCCAGCAGAAACACCGGGGAGCTGTTTTTT. Translating it yields CASRNTGELFF.

This sequence joins TRBV5-1 and TRBJ2-3, with D perhaps TRBD2 (5 bases). Trimming stripped 3 bases from V and 4 bases from J, with 12 bases between. Germline CDR1 reads SGHRS; CDR2 reads YFSETQ. The CDR3 runs to 14 residues. The CDR3 DNA sequence: TGCGCCAGCAGCTGGGCTAGCAACCCAGATACGCAGTATTTT. Its protein is CASSWASNPDTQYF.

The chain carries TRBV10-1 and TRBJ2-7, with D possibly TRBD1 on 6 matching bases. Trimming cost V 7 bases and J 11 bases, with 33 bases left between them. CDR1 WNHNN and CDR2 SYGVQD come from the germline V gene (reference sequence). The CDR3 has 17 amino acids. CDR3 nucleotide sequence: TGCGCCAGCACCAAATTTACGGGACAACTTCGAGTTTACATGGAGTACTTC. Residues: CASTKFTGQLRVYMEYF.

The chain joins TRBV7-2 to TRBJ2-1; 12 bases fit TRBD2. V gave up 1 base and J gave up 9 bases; unmatched junction bases: 10. The germline CDR1 and CDR2 sequences are SGHTA and FQGNSA. CDR3 size: 17 residues. CDR3 amino acids: CASSLDYASGRDGEQFF. CDR3 coding DNA: TGTGCCAGCAGCTTAGATTACGCTAGCGGGAGGGATGGTGAGCAGTTCTTC.

This clone was seen more than once but under ten times. The chain couples TRBV10-2 to TRBJ2-7; TRBD2 matches 8 bases. CDR3 length equals 14 residues. Per the germline V gene, CDR1 is WSHSY and CDR2 is SAAADI. V lost 6 bases and J lost 3; bases outside the gene matches: 7. CDR3 bases: TGCGCCAGCAGAATTACCGGGAGGGGCTACGAGCAGTACTTC. Protein: CASRITGRGYEQYF.

The J gene is TRBJ2-7, the V gene TRBV7-8; 9 bases are a match to TRBD2. This CDR3 is built from 13 residues. Germline assignment: CDR1 SGHVS and CDR2 FQNEAQ. Losses at the gene ends were 8 bases for V and 0 bases for J; bases not matched to a gene: 2. The CDR3 spells CASQGLASYEQYF. The CDR3, as DNA: TGTGCCAGCCAGGGACTAGCCTCCTACGAGCAGTACTTC.

This clone has at least ten counts. Other DNA sequences in this specimen translate into the identical CDR3. V gene TRBV11-2 combines with J gene TRBJ2-5, with D unclear. Germline CDR1 and CDR2: SGHAT and FQNNGV. V dropped 2 bases and J dropped 0 bases, with 4 bases sitting between them. The CDR3 consists of 13 residues. CDR3 bases: TGTGCCAGCAGCTTAAGTCACCAAGAGACCCAGTACTTC. Encoded protein: CASSLSHQETQYF.

The rearrangement links TRBV11-3 to TRBJ2-7; a possible D gene is TRBD2 (6 bases). Germline assignment: CDR1 SGHNT and CDR2 YENEEA. V was shortened by 3 bases and J by 3 bases, with 12 bases between the two germline ends. The CDR3 extends over 14 amino acids. CDR3 sequence: CASSFSSVGYEQYF. As DNA, the CDR3 is TGTGCCAGCAGCTTTTCTAGCGTAGGCTACGAGCAGTACTTC.

The V gene is TRBV28, the J gene TRBJ1-5; unclear D gene. Germline V CDR1 and CDR2: MDHEN, SYDVKM. V shed 6 bases and J shed 3 bases, with 12 bases lying between them. This CDR3 is 14 amino acids long. The CDR3 loop is CASRGLQTNQPQHF. CDR3 sequence (DNA): TGTGCCAGCAGGGGTTTACAAACCAATCAGCCCCAGCATTTT.

This chain links TRBV7-9 with TRBJ1-5; 8 positions agree with TRBD1. The CDR3 totals 16 residues. J was trimmed by 3 bases and V by 5 bases; bases with no gene match: 9. Germline CDR1 SEHNR, CDR2 FQNEAQ (reference sequence). The CDR3 region has the DNA TGTGCCAGCAGCGGGACCTTGGACAGGGCCAATCAGCCCCAGCATTTT. It encodes CASSGTLDRANQPQHF.

The sample holds one count of this clone. The chain has TRBV11-2 and TRBJ2-7; a possible D gene is TRBD2 (5 bases). The germline V gene has CDR1 SGHAT and CDR2 FQNNGV. CDR3 size: 17 residues. V gave up 4 bases and J gave up 0 bases, with 19 bases separating them. The CDR3 region has the DNA TGTGCCAGCAGCTCCCGGGCGGGCGCGGTGAGCTCCTACGAGCAGTACTTC. Amino acids: CASSSRAGAVSSYEQYF.

Regarding this clone: The likely explanation is a read error, given a far larger clone one base away. This same CDR3 is encoded by further DNA sequences in the sample. The V and J genes are TRBV5-4 and TRBJ2-1, with a possible D match to TRBD1 (5 bases). Trimming left V 4 bases short and J 0 bases short, with 11 bases between. Germline assignment: CDR1 SGHNT and CDR2 YYREEE (reference sequence). The CDR3 length is 15 residues. As DNA, the CDR3 is TGTGCCAGCAGCCTTACAGGAGCCTCCTACAATGAGCAGTTCTTC. It yields the protein CASSLTGASYNEQFF.

V and J are TRBV5-6 and TRBJ2-3, with unresolved D. The CDR3 spans 13 residues. The V end lost 0 bases, the J end lost 3 bases, and 5 bases lay between the germline ends. Germline CDR1 is SGHDT and CDR2 is YYEEEE. The CDR3: CASSLEGTDTQYF. The CDR3 nucleotides read TGTGCCAGCAGCTTGGAGGGAACAGATACGCAGTATTTT.

The chain links TRBV19 to TRBJ2-2; no definite D call. The germline gives CDR1 LNHDA, CDR2 SQIVND (reference sequence). The CDR3 runs to 13 residues. The V end was cut by 9 bases, the J end by 4 bases, with 12 bases between. CDR3 nucleotides: TGTGCCAGCCAGAGGTGGGGCACCGGGGAGCTGTTTTTT. This codes for CASQRWGTGELFF.

The rearrangement uses TRBV7-8 and TRBJ1-1, with D perhaps TRBD1 (5 bases). The CDR3 is 15 residues long. Germline CDR1 SGHVS, CDR2 FQNEAQ. V lost 3 bases and J lost 0, with 11 bases in between. CDR3 sequence reads: CASSFMEGMNTEAFF. DNA of the CDR3: TGTGCCAGCAGCTTTATGGAGGGGATGAACACTGAAGCTTTCTTT.

The chain combines TRBV6-5 with TRBJ2-7; TRBD1 is a possible D gene (5 bases). The CDR3 spans 14 residues. Germline V gene lookup returns CDR1 MNHEY and CDR2 SVGAGI. The V and J ends lost 5 bases and 2 bases respectively, with 13 bases between them. In DNA, the CDR3 is TGTGCCAGCAGTGGATACCAGGGTACCTACGAGCAGTACTTC. The encoded protein is CASSGYQGTYEQYF.